These 7 T cell receptor beta chains originate from one sample sequenced in a study of blood T cell repertoires in COVID-19. TCRdb's table, derived via immunoSEQ multiplex PCR, lists solely in-frame clones and lacks some. This sample has 35,000 to 45,000 clones, with nearly 90% found just once. The sequencing input was peripheral blood. The receptors shown here come from a man aged 60 to 75 with active COVID-19.

This clone was observed a single time. The chain employs TRBV5-1 and TRBJ2-7, with TRBD1 matching 10 bases. There are 15 residues in the CDR3. Germline CDR1 is SGHRS and CDR2 is YFSETQ. J was trimmed by 1 base and V by 4 bases; bases with no gene match: 5. CDR3 loop: CASSIGTGASYEQYF. In nucleotides, the CDR3 is TGCGCCAGCAGCATAGGGACAGGGGCTTCCTACGAGCAGTACTTC.

This chain joins TRBV12-5 and TRBJ2-7, with D perhaps TRBD1 (6 bases). The length of the CDR3 is 14 residues. Trimming left V 1 base short and J 3 bases short, with 10 bases between. CDR1 LGHNT and CDR2 FRNRAP come from the germline V gene. CDR3 protein: CASGLGTDFYEQYF. In nucleotides, the CDR3 is TGTGCTAGTGGTTTGGGGACAGATTTCTACGAGCAGTACTTC.

The V and J genes are TRBV19 and TRBJ2-2; D is perhaps TRBD1 (6 bases). The ends were cut back, 10 bases at V and 0 bases at J, with 12 bases in the middle. CDR3 length: 14 amino acids. From germline, CDR1 is LNHDA and CDR2 SQIVND (reference sequence). The CDR3 DNA reads as TGTGCCACCAAAGAGGGGGCGAACACCGGGGAGCTGTTTTTT. Its protein is CATKEGANTGELFF.

The genes are TRBV12-3 or TRBV12-4 and TRBJ1-5, with TRBD1 matching 7 bases. The CDR3 is made up of 13 amino acids. V was clipped by 6 bases and J by 6 bases; unmatched bases: 5. The CDR3 DNA sequence: TGTGCCAGCAGCGAGAACAGGGGTCAGCCCCAGCATTTT. Protein sequence: CASSENRGQPQHF.

This clone appeared a single time. The V gene is TRBV7-2, the J gene TRBJ2-5; TRBD1 agrees at 9 bases. CDR3 length equals 16 residues. V shed 2 bases, J shed 1 base, and the junction held 5 bases outside the gene matches. The germline CDR1 and CDR2 sequences are SGHTA and FQGNSA. The CDR3 DNA sequence: TGTGCCAGCAGCTTAAGTGTGACAGGGGGCCAAGAGACCCAGTACTTC. Protein sequence: CASSLSVTGGQETQYF.

The table lists this clone with a count of one. The genes are TRBV9 and TRBJ2-1; 10 bases are a match to TRBD2. Germline loops: CDR1 SGDLS, CDR2 YYNGEE. The ends lost 6 bases at V and 5 bases at J; junction bases unmatched: 5. CDR3 size: 14 residues. CDR3 nucleotide sequence: TGTGCCAGCAACTCCGGACTAGCGGACAATGAGCAGTTCTTC. Its protein is CASNSGLADNEQFF.

This chain uses TRBV7-8 with TRBJ2-3; 9 bases align to TRBD2. CDR1 and CDR2 from the germline V gene are SGHVS and FQNEAQ. The CDR3 has 15 residues. Trimming took 1 base from V and 6 from J; bases not matched to a gene: 5. The CDR3: CASSLVAGEGDTQYF. In DNA form, the CDR3 reads TGTGCCAGCAGCTTAGTAGCGGGAGAAGGGGATACGCAGTATTTT.